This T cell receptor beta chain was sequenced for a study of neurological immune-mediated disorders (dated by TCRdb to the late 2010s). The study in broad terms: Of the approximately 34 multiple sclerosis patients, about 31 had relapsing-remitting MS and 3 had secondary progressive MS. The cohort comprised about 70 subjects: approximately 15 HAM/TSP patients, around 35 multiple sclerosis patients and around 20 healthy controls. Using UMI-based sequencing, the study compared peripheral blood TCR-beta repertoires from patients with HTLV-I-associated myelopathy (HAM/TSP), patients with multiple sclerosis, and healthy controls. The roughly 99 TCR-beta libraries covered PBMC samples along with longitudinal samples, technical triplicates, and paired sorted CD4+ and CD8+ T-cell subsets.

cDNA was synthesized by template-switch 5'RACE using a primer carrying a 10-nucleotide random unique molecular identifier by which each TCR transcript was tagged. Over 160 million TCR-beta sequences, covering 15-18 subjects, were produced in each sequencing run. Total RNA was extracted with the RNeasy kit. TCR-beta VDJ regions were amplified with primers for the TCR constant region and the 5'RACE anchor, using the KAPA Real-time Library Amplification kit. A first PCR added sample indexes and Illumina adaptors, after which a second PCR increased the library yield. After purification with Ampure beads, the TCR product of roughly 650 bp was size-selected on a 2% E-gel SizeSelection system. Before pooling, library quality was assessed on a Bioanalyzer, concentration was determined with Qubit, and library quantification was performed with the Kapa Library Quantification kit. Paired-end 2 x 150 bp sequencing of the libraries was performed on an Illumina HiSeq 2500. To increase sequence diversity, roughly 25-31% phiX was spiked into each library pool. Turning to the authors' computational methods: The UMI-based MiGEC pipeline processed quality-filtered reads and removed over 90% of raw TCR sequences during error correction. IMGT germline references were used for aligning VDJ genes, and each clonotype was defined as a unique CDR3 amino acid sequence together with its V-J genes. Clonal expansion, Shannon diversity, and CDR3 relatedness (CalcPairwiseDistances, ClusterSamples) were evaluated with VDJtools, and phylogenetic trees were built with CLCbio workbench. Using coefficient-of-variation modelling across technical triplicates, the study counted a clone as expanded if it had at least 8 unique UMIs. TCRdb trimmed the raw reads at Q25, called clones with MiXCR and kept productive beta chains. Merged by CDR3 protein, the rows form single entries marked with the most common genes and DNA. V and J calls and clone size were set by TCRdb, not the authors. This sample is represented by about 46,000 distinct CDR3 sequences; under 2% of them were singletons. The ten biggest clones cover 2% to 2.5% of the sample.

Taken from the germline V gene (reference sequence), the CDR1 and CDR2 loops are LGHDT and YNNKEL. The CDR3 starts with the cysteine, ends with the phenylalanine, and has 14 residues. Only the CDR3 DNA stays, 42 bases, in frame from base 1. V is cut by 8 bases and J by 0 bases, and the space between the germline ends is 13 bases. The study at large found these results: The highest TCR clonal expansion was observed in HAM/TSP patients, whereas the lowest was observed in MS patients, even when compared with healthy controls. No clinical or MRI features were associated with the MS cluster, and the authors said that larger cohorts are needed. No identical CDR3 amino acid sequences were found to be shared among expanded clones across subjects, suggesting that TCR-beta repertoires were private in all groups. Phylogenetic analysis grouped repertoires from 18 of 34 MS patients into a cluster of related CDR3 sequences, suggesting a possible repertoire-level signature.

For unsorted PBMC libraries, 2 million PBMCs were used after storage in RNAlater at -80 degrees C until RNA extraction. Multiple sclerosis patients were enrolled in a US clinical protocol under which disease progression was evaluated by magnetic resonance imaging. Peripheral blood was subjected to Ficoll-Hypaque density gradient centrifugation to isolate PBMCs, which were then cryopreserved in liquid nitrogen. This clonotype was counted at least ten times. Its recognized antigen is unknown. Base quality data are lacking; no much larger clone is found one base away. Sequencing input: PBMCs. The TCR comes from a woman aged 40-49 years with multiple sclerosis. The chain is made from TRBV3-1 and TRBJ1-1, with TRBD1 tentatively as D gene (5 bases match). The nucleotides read TGTGCCAGCCACGGCCGGGGGGTGAACACTGAAGCTTTCTTT. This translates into CASHGRGVNTEAFF.